These 18 T cell receptor beta chains were sequenced from one sample in a study of cytomegalovirus exposure and HLA in healthy donors. The PCR was carried out with 60 Vbeta primers and 13 Jbeta primers. The repertoire was sequenced with immunoSEQ multiplex PCR; TCRdb's copy has only in-frame clones and lacks some. Here the sample spans 200,000 to 250,000 clones, around 80% being singletons. Sequencing was performed on PBMCs. The receptor source for this set is a girl aged 2 to 10 in good health and CMV-seronegative.

V gene TRBV19 combines with J gene TRBJ2-5; possible D gene TRBD2, 5 bases. The germline CDR1 and CDR2 sequences are LNHDA and SQIVND (reference sequence). The CDR3 is 15 residues long. Trimming cost V 2 bases and J 7 bases, with 17 bases left between them. CDR3 DNA: TGTGCCAGTAGTATAAGCGGCGTATTAGGAAGGACCCAGTACTTC. It is translated as CASSISGVLGRTQYF.

The chain has TRBV9 and TRBJ2-5; 8 bases agree with TRBD2. The germline CDR1 and CDR2 sequences are SGDLS and YYNGEE. The CDR3 is made up of 15 amino acids. V shed 4 bases, J shed 5 bases, and the junction held 10 bases outside the gene matches. CDR3 in DNA: TGTGCCAGCAGCCTGCAAGGGACTAGTATCGAGACCCAGTACTTC. Translation gives CASSLQGTSIETQYF.

The V call is TRBV6-5, the J call TRBJ2-1, with 10 bases aligning to TRBD1. The V gene end was trimmed by 0 bases and the J gene end by 2 bases; junction bases not matched to a gene: 1. CDR1 is MNHEY, CDR2 SVGAGI, per germline. The CDR3 is 16 residues long. CDR3 bases: TGTGCCAGCAGTTACTCGGACAGGGGGGCCTACAATGAGCAGTTCTTC. It specifies CASSYSDRGAYNEQFF.

This clone has a handful of counts. The chain combines TRBV19 with TRBJ1-4; 12 positions agree with TRBD1. This CDR3 is built from 17 residues. V was clipped by 4 bases and J by 2 bases; unmatched bases: 5. Germline CDR1 and CDR2: LNHDA and SQIVND (reference sequence). The CDR3 reads CASSTPGQGATNEKLFF. CDR3 nucleotides: TGTGCCAGTAGTACTCCGGGACAGGGGGCGACTAATGAAAAACTGTTTTTT.

This chain links TRBV2 with TRBJ1-2, with a tentative D call TRBD1 (5 bases). Per germline, CDR1 SNHLY and CDR2 FYNNEI. Trimming cost V 6 bases and J 6 bases, with 11 bases left between them. The CDR3 is 12 residues long. The CDR3 here is CASSEQVNGYTF. CDR3 sequence (DNA): TGTGCCAGCAGCGAACAGGTGAATGGCTACACCTTC.

This clone was counted a few times. V and J are TRBV5-1 and TRBJ2-5; no firm D call. The CDR3 spans 15 residues. Germline V gene lookup returns CDR1 SGHRS and CDR2 YFSETQ. Trimming took off 5 bases at V and 5 bases at J, with 19 bases between the two ends. Here the CDR3 DNA reads TGCGCCAGCAGTAATGAAATAGGAGAGTGGGAGACCCAGTACTTC. This gives the protein CASSNEIGEWETQYF.

The chain employs TRBV2 and TRBJ1-2, with 8 nucleotides matching TRBD1. The V gene's germline CDR1 is SNHLY and CDR2 FYNNEI. V was clipped by 4 bases and J by 5 bases; unmatched bases: 12. The CDR3 spans 16 residues. This CDR3 reads CASSVGTGKTLYGYTF. CDR3 DNA: TGTGCCAGCAGTGTTGGGACAGGAAAGACTCTGTATGGCTACACCTTC.

The chain has TRBV5-1 and TRBJ1-1, with TRBD1 matching over 7 bases. Germline loops: CDR1 SGHRS, CDR2 YFSETQ. V lost 4 bases, J lost 5 bases, and 8 bases stayed unmatched. This CDR3 is built from 14 residues. CDR3 nucleotide sequence: TGCGCCAGCAGCAGCCGACAGGGCTCGACTGAAGCTTTCTTT. This sequence encodes CASSSRQGSTEAFF.

This clone was seen only a few times. V is TRBV5-1 and J is TRBJ1-1, with D hard to call. Per germline, CDR1 SGHRS and CDR2 YFSETQ. V was pared by 0 bases and J by 7 bases, with 10 bases between. The CDR3 is 13 residues long. The CDR3 is CASSLASSVEAFF. For the CDR3, the DNA is TGCGCCAGCAGCTTGGCCTCGTCAGTTGAAGCTTTCTTT.

The chain recombines TRBV15 with TRBJ2-3; possibly TRBD2 for D (6 bases). This CDR3 region has 20 residues. Deletions cut 0 bases from V and 4 bases from J, with 26 bases between. Germline CDR1 reads LNHNV; CDR2 reads YYDKDF (reference sequence). The CDR3 sequence: CATSRDRGIEGPRLPDTQYF. The CDR3 nucleotides are TGTGCCACCAGCAGAGATCGGGGGATAGAGGGTCCACGTCTCCCAGATACGCAGTATTTT.

This chain joins TRBV28 and TRBJ1-3, with 7 bases identical to TRBD1. The CDR3 spans 15 residues. The J segment lost 0 bases and the V segment lost 4 bases, leaving 3 bases of the junction unmatched. Per germline, CDR1 MDHEN and CDR2 SYDVKM. The CDR3: CASSSGDSSGNTIYF. As DNA, the CDR3 is TGTGCCAGCAGTTCCGGGGACAGCTCTGGAAACACCATATATTTT.

This sequence joins TRBV6-5 and TRBJ1-1; TRBD1 aligns across 11 bases. The CDR3 is 14 residues long. The V segment lost 4 bases and the J segment 10 bases; nucleotides outside the gene matches: 8. The germline gives CDR1 MNHEY, CDR2 SVGAGI. This CDR3 reads CASSSDRGLYAAFF. Here the CDR3 DNA reads TGTGCCAGCAGTTCGGACAGGGGGCTGTATGCAGCTTTCTTT.

The rearrangement joins TRBV5-1 to TRBJ2-7; the match to TRBD1 covers 12 bases. The CDR3 length is 15 residues. The germline V gene has CDR1 SGHRS and CDR2 YFSETQ. The V gene end was trimmed by 3 bases and the J gene end by 1 base; junction bases not matched to a gene: 2. The CDR3: CASSWGQGASYEQYF. CDR3 nucleotide sequence: TGCGCCAGCAGCTGGGGACAGGGGGCTTCCTACGAGCAGTACTTC. Looking up the rest from reference TRBV5-1 and TRBJ2-7 gives the full variable domain: KAGVTQTPRYLIKTRGQQVTLSCSPISGHRSVSWYQQTPGQGLQFLFEYFSETQRNKGNFPGRFSGRQFSNSRSEMNVSTLELGDSALYLCASSWGQGASYEQYFGPGTRLTVT.

This chain connects TRBV11-3 to TRBJ2-2; 8 nucleotides align to TRBD1. The CDR3 covers 16 residues. Looked up from germline, CDR1 is SGHNT and CDR2 is YENEEA. With V trimmed by 0 bases and J by 6 bases, 6 bases remained unmatched. CDR3: CASSLDSGQGAGELFF. DNA for the CDR3: TGTGCCAGCAGCTTAGATAGCGGACAGGGCGCCGGGGAGCTGTTTTTT.

The CDR3 DNA reads as TGTGCCAGCAGCTTGTTTCTAAACTATGGCTACACCTTC. Residues: CASSLFLNYGYTF. This chain uses TRBV7-2 with TRBJ1-2; D gene ambiguous. The V and J ends lost 3 bases and 2 bases respectively, with 7 bases between them. Per germline, CDR1 SGHTA and CDR2 FQGNSA. This CDR3 is built from 13 residues.

The CDR3 DNA reads TGTGCCAGCAGTGAACAGGGAGGAAGTGGCTACACCTTC. Residues: CASSEQGGSGYTF. This chain links TRBV6-1 with TRBJ1-2, with D possibly being TRBD1 (5 bases). Trimming took 2 bases from V and 7 from J, leaving 11 bases between them. Per germline, CDR1 MNHNS and CDR2 SASEGT. The CDR3 loop spans 13 amino acids.

The genes are TRBV5-1 and TRBJ2-2; 14 nucleotides align to TRBD2. Trimming cost V 4 bases and J 10 bases; bases outside gene matches: 9. Germline V gives CDR1 SGHRS, CDR2 YFSETQ. The CDR3 has 16 residues. The CDR3 bases are TGCGCCAGCAGCCCTACGACTAGCGGGAGGGCCGTGGAGCTGTTTTTT. As protein: CASSPTTSGRAVELFF.

V and J are TRBV9 and TRBJ1-3; 9 bases match TRBD1. The CDR3 contains 18 residues. V lost 1 base and J lost 0; bases outside the gene matches: 8. The germline gives CDR1 SGDLS, CDR2 YYNGEE. CDR3 nucleotides: TGTGCCAGCAGCGTAACCCCACAGGGGGCGACCTCTGGAAACACCATATATTTT. Its protein product is CASSVTPQGATSGNTIYF.